A selection of T cell receptor beta chains follows, all from one sample in a study of blood T cells in healthy people across ages. TCRdb passed the 5' RACE reads through MiXCR, listing each CDR3 protein once. Of roughly 1.7 million distinct CDR3 sequences listed, 30% to 40% are singletons. The sample consisted of blood. These receptors all stem from a woman in her 30s in good health. CDR3s include the opening cysteine and the closing phenylalanine or tryptophan. The D gene is left open where the match is weak. Size values are once, few and many counts, or a class for expanded clones, and some rows have none.

size,V,D,J,CDR3,DNA
many,TRBV11-2,TRBD2,TRBJ2-5,CASTLGLAGGGTQYF,TGTGCCAGCACCCTGGGGCTAGCGGGAGGCGGGACCCAGTACTTC
-,TRBV3-1,-,TRBJ2-5,CASSRLASLDQETQYF,TGTGCCAGCAGCCGATTGGCTAGCCTCGACCAAGAGACCCAGTACTTC
-,TRBV3-1,-,TRBJ2-7,CASGAGMAYEQYF,TGTGCCAGCGGGGCAGGGATGGCCTACGAGCAGTACTTC
-,TRBV19,TRBD2,TRBJ2-1,CASSILAGNEQFF,TGTGCCAGTAGTATTCTAGCGGGGAACGAGCAGTTCTTC
-,TRBV10-3,-,TRBJ1-2,CAISGTQTYGYTF,TGTGCCATCAGTGGCACACAAACCTATGGCTACACCTTC
-,TRBV15,-,TRBJ1-4,CATSRIRYNEKLFF,TGTGCCACCAGCCGGATCCGTTACAATGAAAAACTGTTTTTT
-,TRBV7-2,TRBD2,TRBJ2-3,CASSLVSSGVSDTQYF,TGTGCCAGCAGCTTAGTCTCTAGCGGGGTGTCAGATACGCAGTATTTT
many,TRBV29-1,TRBD2,TRBJ2-1,CSVNRGAGGYNEQFF,TGCAGCGTCAACCGGGGAGCGGGAGGCTACAATGAGCAGTTCTTC
-,TRBV7-8,-,TRBJ1-2,CASSSRETPYGYTF,TGTGCCAGCAGCAGCAGGGAGACACCCTATGGCTACACCTTC
few,TRBV27,TRBD1,TRBJ2-7,CASRGQGARYEQYF,TGTGCCAGCAGGGGACAGGGGGCGCGATACGAGCAGTACTTC
-,TRBV12-3/TRBV12-4,-,TRBJ2-1,CASAGGVYNEQFF,TGTGCCTCCGCTGGCGGAGTATACAATGAGCAGTTCTTC
-,TRBV7-3,-,TRBJ2-1,CASSLYASVPYNEQFF,TGTGCCAGCAGCTTATATGCTAGCGTCCCCTACAATGAGCAGTTCTTC
many,TRBV3-1,-,TRBJ2-7,CASSQAYEQYF,TGCGCCAGCAGCCAGGCATACGAGCAGTACTTC
many,TRBV6-2/TRBV6-3,-,TRBJ2-3,CASSLGGLPAPDTQYF,TGTGCCAGCAGTTTGGGGGGACTCCCGGCCCCAGATACGCAGTATTTT
-,TRBV20-1,TRBD2,TRBJ2-1,CSARNSGSRVWDEQFF,TGCAGTGCTAGGAATAGCGGGAGTCGGGTCTGGGATGAGCAGTTCTTC
-,TRBV20-1,TRBD1,TRBJ2-3,CSANPGQGASDTRYF,TGCAGTGCTAACCCGGGACAGGGGGCTAGTGATACGCGGTATTTT
few,TRBV27,TRBD2,TRBJ2-7,CASSSPGLAGVFSYEQYF,TGTGCCAGCAGTTCACCGGGACTAGCGGGAGTTTTCTCCTACGAGCAGTACTTC
few,TRBV5-1,TRBD2,TRBJ2-1,CASTWASGVNEQFF,TGCGCCAGCACATGGGCTAGCGGGGTAAATGAGCAGTTCTTC
-,TRBV4-1,TRBD2,TRBJ2-3,CASSQGGLGEEQYF,TGCGCCAGCAGCCAGGGGGGACTAGGGGAAGAGCAGTATTTT
few,TRBV18,-,TRBJ2-3,CASSLTGFETQYF,TGTGCCAGCTCACTAACAGGGTTTGAGACGCAGTATTTT
once,TRBV27,-,TRBJ2-7,CASSPRSLYEQYF,TGTGCCAGCAGTCCCAGGAGTCTCTACGAGCAGTACTTC
-,TRBV7-2,-,TRBJ2-2,CASIRERNTGELFF,TGTGCCAGCATCAGGGAGCGAAACACCGGGGAGCTGTTTTTT
-,TRBV4-1,TRBD1,TRBJ1-2,CASSHGVKGQGNYGYTF,TGCGCCAGCAGCCACGGAGTGAAGGGACAGGGTAACTATGGCTACACCTTC
-,TRBV20-1,TRBD2,TRBJ2-1,CSASLWTSGRAHEQFF,TGCAGTGCTAGCCTCTGGACTAGCGGGAGGGCCCATGAGCAGTTCTTC
few,TRBV20-1,-,TRBJ1-4,CSARRDPTNEKLFF,TGCAGTGCTAGGCGGGACCCTACTAATGAAAAACTGTTTTTT
few,TRBV2,-,TRBJ1-4,CASSQPGLLNEKLFF,TGTGCCAGCAGTCAGCCGGGACTGTTAAATGAAAAACTGTTTTTT
few,TRBV3-1,TRBD2,TRBJ2-5,CASSQSLAGGSYQETQYF,TGTGCCAGCAGCCAAAGCCTAGCGGGGGGATCCTACCAAGAGACCCAGTACTTC
few,TRBV5-1,TRBD2,TRBJ2-3,CASSRGGSGRMADTQYF,TGCGCCAGCAGCCGCGGGGGTAGCGGGAGGATGGCAGATACGCAGTATTTT
-,TRBV12-3/TRBV12-4,TRBD1,TRBJ1-1,CASGDRGGTEAFF,TGTGCCAGCGGGGACAGGGGGGGGACTGAAGCTTTCTTT
few,TRBV29-1,-,TRBJ2-1,CSVGIGWGVSYNEQFF,TGCAGCGTTGGCATAGGGTGGGGGGTGTCGTACAATGAGCAGTTCTTC
-,TRBV20-1,-,TRBJ1-6,CSARVVPLPTSPLHF,TGCAGTGCTAGGGTGGTTCCCCTACCAACTTCACCCCTCCACTTT
-,TRBV2,-,TRBJ1-2,CASSEGQRDGYTF,TGTGCCAGCAGTGAAGGGCAGAGAGATGGCTACACCTTC
few,TRBV28,-,TRBJ2-4,CASRGPVLLAKNIQYF,TGTGCCAGCAGGGGTCCAGTCCTCTTAGCCAAAAACATTCAGTACTTC
-,TRBV10-3,TRBD2,TRBJ2-3,CAVSERETDTQYF,TGTGCCGTCAGTGAGCGGGAGACAGATACGCAGTATTTT
-,TRBV6-1,-,TRBJ2-4,CASTAGAAKNIRYF,TGTGCCAGCACCGCCGGAGCAGCCAAAAACATTCGGTACTTC
few,TRBV6-1,TRBD1,TRBJ2-2,CASAKKGAYTGELFF,TGTGCCTCTGCCAAGAAGGGGGCGTACACCGGGGAGCTGTTTTTT
few,TRBV30,-,TRBJ2-3,CAWSVIGGTDTQYF,TGTGCCTGGAGTGTTATAGGCGGGACAGATACGCAGTATTTT
-,TRBV19,-,TRBJ2-7,CASSIDWSRAGYEQYF,TGTGCCAGTAGTATAGACTGGAGTAGAGCGGGCTACGAGCAGTACTTC
many,TRBV13,-,TRBJ2-5,CASSLGLGGETQYF,TGTGCCAGCAGCTTAGGGCTGGGAGGCGAGACCCAGTACTTC
-,TRBV5-1,TRBD1,TRBJ2-2,CASSVQGFRLGANTGELFF,TGCGCCAGCAGCGTACAGGGGTTTCGGCTAGGAGCGAACACCGGGGAGCTGTTTTTT
many,TRBV12-3/TRBV12-4,TRBD1,TRBJ2-7,CASSAEGQGSCEQYF,TGTGCCAGCAGTGCAGAGGGACAGGGGTCGTGTGAGCAGTACTTC
-,TRBV6-1,-,TRBJ2-7,CASSETRLNHEQYF,TGTGCCAGCAGTGAAACCAGGCTAAACCACGAGCAGTACTTC
few,TRBV4-2,-,TRBJ1-3,CASSQEGNTIYF,TGTGCCAGCAGCCAGGAGGGAAACACCATATATTTT
few,TRBV7-2,-,TRBJ2-6,CASSSKRGSLVLTF,TGTGCCAGCAGCTCAAAGAGGGGGTCTCTCGTCCTGACTTTC